The present TCR beta chain was sequenced within a study of cytomegalovirus exposure and HLA in healthy donors. The PCR contained 60 Vbeta and 13 Jbeta primers. Clones were read by immunoSEQ multiplex PCR, and TCRdb kept only the in-frame ones, dropping some. The table lists roughly 160,000 clones, approximately 81% of them singletons. Germline V gene data show CDR1 as LNHDA and CDR2 as SQIVND (reference sequence). Losses at the gene ends were 6 bases for V and 8 bases for J; bases not matched to a gene: 12. The CDR3 sequence is 15 residues long. The chain recombines TRBV19 with TRBJ1-4, with 7 bases that match TRBD1. Sample: PBMCs. This sequence originates from a boy aged 2-15 years in good health and CMV-seronegative. CDR3 protein: CASRPTDRMVEKLFF. CDR3 coding DNA: TGTGCCAGTAGACCTACGGACAGGATGGTCGAAAAACTGTTTTTT.